This T cell receptor beta chain was observed in a study of PD-1 blockade in classical Hodgkin lymphoma. Study-level points and caveats: The study reported lower baseline TCR diversity in newly diagnosed patients than in healthy donors.

Time point defined: newly diagnosed, previously untreated cHL patient sample. The CD4+ T cells used were purified from thawed PBMCs through magnetic negative selection. Serving as comparison were PBMCs from newly diagnosed, untreated classical Hodgkin lymphoma, which were sequenced alongside the relapsed/refractory trial patients. Germline-derived CDR1 and CDR2 are LNHDA and SQIVND (reference sequence). The CDR3 runs 17 residues. V lost 1 base and J 0 bases, leaving 10 bases between the germline ends. Produced via immunoSEQ multiplex PCR; TCRdb's table is partial and in-frame only. The sample lists some 21,000 clones, over 80% occurring once. As to this clone: Its antigen remains unknown.

This receptor was taken from a human donor with classical Hodgkin lymphoma. The chain employs TRBV19 and TRBJ2-6; D gene uncertain. Source material: CD4+ T cells from blood. CDR3 DNA sequence: TGTGCCAGTAGTATAGGGGCACAACTCTCTGGGGCCAACGTCCTGACTTTC. Protein sequence: CASSIGAQLSGANVLTF.